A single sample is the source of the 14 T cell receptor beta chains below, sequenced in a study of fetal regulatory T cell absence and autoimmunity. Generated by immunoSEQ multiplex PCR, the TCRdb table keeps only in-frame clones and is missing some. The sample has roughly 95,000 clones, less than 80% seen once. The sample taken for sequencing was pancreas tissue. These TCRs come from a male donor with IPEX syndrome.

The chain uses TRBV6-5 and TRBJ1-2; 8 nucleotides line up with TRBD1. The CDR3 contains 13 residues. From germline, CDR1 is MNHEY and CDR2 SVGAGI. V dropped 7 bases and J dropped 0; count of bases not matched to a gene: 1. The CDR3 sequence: CASTGGANYGYTF. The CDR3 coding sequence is TGTGCCAGCACAGGGGGCGCTAACTATGGCTACACCTTC.

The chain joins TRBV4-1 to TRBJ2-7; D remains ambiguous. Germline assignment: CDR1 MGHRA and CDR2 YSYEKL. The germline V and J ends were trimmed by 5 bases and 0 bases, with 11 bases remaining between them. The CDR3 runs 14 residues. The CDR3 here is CASSARTDSYEQYF. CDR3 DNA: TGCGCCAGCAGCGCCCGGACGGACTCCTACGAGCAGTACTTC.

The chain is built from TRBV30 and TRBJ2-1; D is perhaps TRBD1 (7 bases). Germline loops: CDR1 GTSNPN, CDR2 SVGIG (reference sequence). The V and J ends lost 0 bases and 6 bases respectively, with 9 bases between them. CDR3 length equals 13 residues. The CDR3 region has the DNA TGTGCCTGGAGTGTGCAGGGGGGCAATGAGCAGTTCTTC. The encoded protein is CAWSVQGGNEQFF.

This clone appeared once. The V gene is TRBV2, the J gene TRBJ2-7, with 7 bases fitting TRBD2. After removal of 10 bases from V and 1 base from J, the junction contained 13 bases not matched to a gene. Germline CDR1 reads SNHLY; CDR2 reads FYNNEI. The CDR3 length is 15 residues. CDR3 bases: TGTGCCACCCGGGTTAGCGGGTATCGATCCTACGAGCAGTACTTC. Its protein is CATRVSGYRSYEQYF.

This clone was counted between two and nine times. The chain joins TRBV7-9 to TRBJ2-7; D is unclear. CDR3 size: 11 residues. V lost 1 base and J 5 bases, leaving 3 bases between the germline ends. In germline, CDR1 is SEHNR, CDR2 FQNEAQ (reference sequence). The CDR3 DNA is TGTGCCAGCAGCTTAGGGGACGAGCAGTACTTC. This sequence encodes CASSLGDEQYF. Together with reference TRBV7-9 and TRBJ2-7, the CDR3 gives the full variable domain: DTGVSQNPRHKITKRGQNVTFRCDPISEHNRLYWYRQTLGQGPEFLTYFQNEAQLEKSRLLSDRFSAERPKGSFSTLEIQRTEQGDSAMYLCASSLGDEQYFGPGTRLTVT.

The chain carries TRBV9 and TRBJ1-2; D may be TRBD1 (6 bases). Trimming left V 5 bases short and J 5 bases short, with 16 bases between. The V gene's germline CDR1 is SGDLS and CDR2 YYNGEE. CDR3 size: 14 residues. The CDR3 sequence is CASSSTGTLYGYTF. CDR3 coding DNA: TGTGCCAGCAGTAGTACAGGGACTCTGTATGGCTACACCTTC.

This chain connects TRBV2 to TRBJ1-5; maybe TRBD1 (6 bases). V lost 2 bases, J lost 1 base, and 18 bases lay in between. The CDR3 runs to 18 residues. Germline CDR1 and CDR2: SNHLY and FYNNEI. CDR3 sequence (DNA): TGTGCCAGCAGTGAAATTGTAGTCAGGGGTAGGAGCAATCAGCCCCAGCATTTT. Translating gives CASSEIVVRGRSNQPQHF.

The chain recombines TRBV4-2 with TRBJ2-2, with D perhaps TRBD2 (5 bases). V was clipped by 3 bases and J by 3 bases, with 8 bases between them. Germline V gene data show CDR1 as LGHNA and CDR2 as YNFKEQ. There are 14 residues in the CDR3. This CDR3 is CASSHRGYTGELFF. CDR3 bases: TGTGCCAGCAGCCATCGCGGGTACACCGGGGAGCTGTTTTTT.

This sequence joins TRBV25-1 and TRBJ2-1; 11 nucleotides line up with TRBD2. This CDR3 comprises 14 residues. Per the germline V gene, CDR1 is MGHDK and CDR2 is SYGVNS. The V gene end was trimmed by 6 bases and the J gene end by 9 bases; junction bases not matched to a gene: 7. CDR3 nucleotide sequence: TGTGCCAGCAGAATTAGCGGGAGGGGTAGTGAGCAGTTCTTC. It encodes CASRISGRGSEQFF.

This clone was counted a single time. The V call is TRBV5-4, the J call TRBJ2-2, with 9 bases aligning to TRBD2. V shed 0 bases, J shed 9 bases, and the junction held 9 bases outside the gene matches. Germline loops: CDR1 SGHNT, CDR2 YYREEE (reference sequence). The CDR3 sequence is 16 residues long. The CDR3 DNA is TGTGCCAGCAGCTTGGGAGCGGGGGGCCAGGTCCGGGAGCTGTTTTTT. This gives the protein CASSLGAGGQVRELFF.

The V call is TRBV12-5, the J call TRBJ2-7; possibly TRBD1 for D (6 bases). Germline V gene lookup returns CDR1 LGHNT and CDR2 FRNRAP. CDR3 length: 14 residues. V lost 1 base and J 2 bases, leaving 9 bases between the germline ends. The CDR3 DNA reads TGTGCTAGTGGTTTGGGCGGACAGCCCTACGAGCAGTACTTC. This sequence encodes CASGLGGQPYEQYF.

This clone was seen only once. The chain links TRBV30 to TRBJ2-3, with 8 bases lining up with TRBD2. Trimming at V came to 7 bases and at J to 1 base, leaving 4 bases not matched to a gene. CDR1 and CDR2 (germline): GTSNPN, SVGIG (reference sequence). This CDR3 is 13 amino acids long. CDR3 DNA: TGTGCCTACCGGGGGGGAGGCACAGATACGCAGTATTTT. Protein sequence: CAYRGGGTDTQYF.

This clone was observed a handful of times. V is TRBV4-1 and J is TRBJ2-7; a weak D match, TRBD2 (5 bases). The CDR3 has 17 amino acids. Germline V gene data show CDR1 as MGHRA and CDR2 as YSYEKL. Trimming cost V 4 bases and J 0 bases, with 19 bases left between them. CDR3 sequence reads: CASSPTYLAGSSYEQYF. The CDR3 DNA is TGCGCCAGCAGCCCGACCTATCTAGCTGGGAGCTCCTACGAGCAGTACTTC.

CDR3 loop: CASSAGYLGSPLHF. The CDR3 DNA reads TGTGCCAGCAGCGCTGGTTACTTGGGGTCACCCCTCCACTTT. V usage is TRBV9 and J usage is TRBJ1-6; D gene unclear. The CDR3 spans 14 residues. Germline values: CDR1 SGDLS, CDR2 YYNGEE. V lost 3 bases to trimming and J lost 10 bases, with 14 bases between them.